A single sample gave rise to the 16 T cell receptor beta chains below, sequenced in a study of cytomegalovirus exposure and HLA in healthy donors. Primers for the PCR totalled 60 Vbeta and 13 Jbeta. Repertoires were generated with immunoSEQ multiplex PCR, while TCRdb's copy carries only in-frame clones and drops some. The sample has approximately 120,000 clones; over 75% are singletons. Sequenced material: PBMCs. These receptors were collected from a man aged 50 or older in good health and CMV-seronegative.

This clone has a single count. The chain uses TRBV6-5 and TRBJ1-2, with 12 bases matching TRBD1. Germline V gene sequence: CDR1 MNHEY, CDR2 SVGAGI. CDR3 length equals 14 residues. Trimming took 7 bases from V and 6 from J; bases not matched to a gene: 6. The CDR3 loop reads CASTRGTGGDGYTF. Written as DNA, the CDR3 is TGTGCCAGCACCCGCGGGACAGGGGGCGATGGCTACACCTTC.

As regards this clone: The sample holds other DNA sequences that translate to the same CDR3. V and J are TRBV9 and TRBJ1-1; D call uncertain. V was clipped by 0 bases and J by 0 bases, with 9 bases between them. The CDR3 covers 15 residues. Germline CDR1 and CDR2: SGDLS and YYNGEE. The CDR3 nucleotides are TGTGCCAGCAGCGTAGACCCCGACATGAACACTGAAGCTTTCTTT. It translates to CASSVDPDMNTEAFF.

The chain couples TRBV6-1 to TRBJ2-1, with D possibly being TRBD1 (5 bases). Germline-derived CDR1 and CDR2 are MNHNS and SASEGT. The V and J ends lost 2 bases and 8 bases respectively, with 16 bases between them. The CDR3 contains 15 residues. The DNA for the CDR3 is TGTGCCAGCAGTGAAAACAAGGCAGGGCCCGATGAGCAGTTCTTC. Translating it yields CASSENKAGPDEQFF.

The chain links TRBV29-1 to TRBJ2-7, with 9 bases aligning to TRBD2. This CDR3 is built from 12 residues. Germline trimming cut 6 bases from V and 4 bases from J; bases unmatched to any gene: 4. The germline V gene has CDR1 SQVTM and CDR2 ANQGSEA. CDR3 protein: CSVRLAAYEQYF. CDR3 DNA: TGCAGCGTACGACTAGCGGCTTACGAGCAGTACTTC.

The genes are TRBV5-1 and TRBJ2-2, with TRBD2 matching 10 bases. The CDR3 runs to 15 residues. Germline CDR1 is SGHRS and CDR2 is YFSETQ. Trimming took 0 bases from V and 8 from J; bases not matched to a gene: 4. The CDR3 loop is CASSLAASGSGELFF. The CDR3 region has the DNA TGCGCCAGCAGCTTGGCTGCTAGCGGGAGTGGGGAGCTGTTTTTT.

This clone has a handful of counts. The chain joins TRBV30 to TRBJ2-5; 11 bases are a match to TRBD2. There are 15 residues in the CDR3. Trimming at V came to 0 bases and at J to 5 bases, leaving 5 bases not matched to a gene. Germline V CDR1 and CDR2: GTSNPN, SVGIG (reference sequence). In DNA, the CDR3 is TGTGCCTGGAGTGTACTAGCGGGAGATGCTGAGACCCAGTACTTC. It yields the protein CAWSVLAGDAETQYF.

The chain carries TRBV27 and TRBJ2-2; D might be TRBD2 (6 bases). This CDR3 is built from 15 residues. CDR1 and CDR2 (germline): MNHEY, SMNVEV (reference sequence). V lost 6 bases and J 0 bases, leaving 11 bases between the germline ends. The CDR3 here is CASSRDFANTGELFF. The CDR3 DNA is TGTGCCAGCAGCCGGGACTTCGCGAACACCGGGGAGCTGTTTTTT.

This chain connects TRBV28 to TRBJ1-5; a weak D match, TRBD1 (6 bases). Trimming shortened V by 4 bases and J by 3 bases, and 19 bases separated the two germline ends. The CDR3 has 17 amino acids. The germline V gene encodes CDR1 MDHEN and CDR2 SYDVKM. The CDR3: CASSSPRTAMINQPQHF. The DNA for the CDR3 is TGTGCCAGCAGTTCGCCGAGGACAGCGATGATCAATCAGCCCCAGCATTTT.

This chain joins TRBV6-5 and TRBJ2-4; 7 positions agree with TRBD1. V trimming: 5 bases; J trimming: 6 bases; junction bases outside the gene matches: 7. In germline, CDR1 is MNHEY, CDR2 SVGAGI. The length of the CDR3 is 14 residues. CDR3: CASSQDRNVNIQYF. CDR3 DNA: TGTGCCAGCAGTCAGGACAGGAACGTAAACATTCAGTACTTC.

The rearrangement joins TRBV18 to TRBJ1-5; D gene unclear. The V end lost 3 bases, the J end lost 1 base, and 4 bases lay between the germline ends. Germline CDR1 is KGHSH and CDR2 is LQKENI. CDR3 size: 13 residues. The CDR3 protein is CASSPSSNQPQHF. In DNA form, the CDR3 reads TGTGCCAGCTCACCTTCGAGCAATCAGCCCCAGCATTTT.

The V gene is TRBV27, the J gene TRBJ2-7; 7 nucleotides line up with TRBD1. The CDR3 covers 13 residues. Germline loops: CDR1 MNHEY, CDR2 SMNVEV (reference sequence). The junction had 8 bases not matched to a gene; V was cut back by 8 bases and J by 4 bases. CDR3 residues: CASGSGTDYEQYF. For the CDR3, the DNA is TGTGCCAGCGGTTCCGGGACAGATTACGAGCAGTACTTC.

The gene calls are TRBV27 and TRBJ2-2; unclear D gene. The V end lost 5 bases, the J end lost 4 bases, and 17 bases lay between the germline ends. Germline CDR1 reads MNHEY; CDR2 reads SMNVEV (reference sequence). The CDR3 is 16 residues long. The CDR3 is CASSPLTRRFTGELFF. The CDR3 nucleotides read TGTGCCAGCAGTCCATTGACAAGAAGATTCACCGGGGAGCTGTTTTTT.

This sequence joins TRBV9 and TRBJ2-1, with 9 nucleotides matching TRBD1. Germline V gives CDR1 SGDLS, CDR2 YYNGEE. Trimming cost V 0 bases and J 6 bases; bases outside gene matches: 13. The CDR3 loop spans 18 amino acids. CDR3 DNA sequence: TGTGCCAGCAGCGTAGGCTCCTCACAGGGGGCGTCGGGCAATGAGCAGTTCTTC. Its translation: CASSVGSSQGASGNEQFF.

V gene TRBV10-3 combines with J gene TRBJ1-4; TRBD1 is a possible D gene (5 bases). Germline V gene lookup returns CDR1 ENHRY and CDR2 SYGVKD. Between the trimmed V and J ends, which lost 4 bases and 0 bases, there was a span of 9 bases. This CDR3 is built from 15 residues. The CDR3 region has the DNA TGTGCCATCAGTGCGGGGGATGCAACTAATGAAAAACTGTTTTTT. Residues: CAISAGDATNEKLFF.

The chain combines TRBV19 with TRBJ2-3; D is unresolved. The CDR3 loop spans 14 amino acids. Germline CDR1 and CDR2: LNHDA and SQIVND (reference sequence). Trimming shortened V by 5 bases and J by 0 bases, and 9 bases separated the two germline ends. CDR3 protein: CASSLVTSTDTQYF. In nucleotides, the CDR3 is TGTGCCAGTAGTTTAGTCACTAGCACAGATACGCAGTATTTT.

V gene TRBV28 combines with J gene TRBJ1-2; no firm D call. The V end was cut by 6 bases, the J end by 4 bases, with 18 bases between. The germline V gene has CDR1 MDHEN and CDR2 SYDVKM. The CDR3 consists of 15 residues. The CDR3 sequence is CASRRRRTSGYGYTF. In DNA, the CDR3 is TGTGCCAGCAGACGCCGACGGACCAGCGGCTATGGCTACACCTTC.